This T cell receptor beta chain was sequenced for a study of cytomegalovirus exposure and HLA in healthy donors. Points from the study as a whole: Rates of TCR association differed by HLA locus in a later analysis, with DRB1 highest and HLA-C lowest.

As concerns this clone: Its specificity is unknown.

60 Vbeta and 13 Jbeta primers were used in PCR. Generated by immunoSEQ multiplex PCR, the TCRdb table keeps only in-frame clones and is missing some. The sample totals roughly 120,000 clones. This clonotype was sampled from a man between 18 and 29 years old in good health and CMV-seronegative. Sequenced sample: PBMCs.

CDR3 residues: CAWSRGGSNQPQHF. The DNA for the CDR3 is TGTGCCTGGAGTCGGGGGGGGAGCAATCAGCCCCAGCATTTT. The chain employs TRBV30 and TRBJ1-5; TRBD1 is a possible D gene (5 bases). CDR1 GTSNPN and CDR2 SVGIG come from the germline V gene (reference sequence). The CDR3 has 14 residues. Deletions cut 2 bases from V and 1 base from J, with 9 bases between.